These 22 T cell receptor beta chains share one sample of origin, sequenced in a study of response to subunit inactivated influenza vaccine. TCRdb recomputed calls from the RT-PCR reads with MiXCR, one row per CDR3 protein. This sample yields 250,000 to 350,000 distinct CDR3 sequences, of which approximately 21% are seen a single time; about a tenth belongs to the top ten. The material was PBMCs from blood, obtained roughly 20 months after vaccination. Receptor source: a man aged 50-75 years who received an inactivated influenza vaccine.

The chain carries TRBV5-5 and TRBJ1-5, with D uncertain. V shed 2 bases and J shed 4 bases, with 13 bases lying between them. The germline V gene encodes CDR1 SGHKS and CDR2 YYEKEE (reference sequence). CDR3 length: 15 residues. The DNA of the CDR3 is TGTGCCAGCAGCTTTGGCGGCAGCTTAAATCAGCCCCAGCATTTT. Translating it yields CASSFGGSLNQPQHF.

The chain is built from TRBV5-1 and TRBJ1-2; 7 nucleotides align to TRBD1. The CDR3 loop spans 15 amino acids. V shed 2 bases and J 3 bases; nucleotides not matched to a gene: 7. Germline V gene lookup returns CDR1 SGHRS and CDR2 YFSETQ. The CDR3 here is CASSFLHRGDYGYTF. The CDR3 DNA sequence: TGCGCCAGCAGCTTTTTACACAGGGGTGACTATGGCTACACCTTC.

This clonotype was observed a handful of times. The V and J genes are TRBV29-1 and TRBJ2-7, with D possibly being TRBD1 (6 bases). Germline V gene sequence: CDR1 SQVTM, CDR2 ANQGSEA. With 6 bases removed from V and 3 bases from J, the gap between germline ends came to 15 bases. This CDR3 is built from 13 residues. The CDR3 sequence: CSVLSDSFYEQYF. DNA for the CDR3: TGCAGCGTGCTATCGGACAGCTTCTACGAGCAGTACTTC.

V is TRBV7-2 and J is TRBJ1-1; D is undetermined. The CDR3 consists of 12 residues. V was shortened by 1 base and J by 11 bases, with 11 bases between the two germline ends. Germline V gene sequence: CDR1 SGHTA, CDR2 FQGNSA. CDR3 in DNA: TGTGCCAGCAGCTTAGGTACCCTGGGGGCTTTCTTT. It translates to CASSLGTLGAFF.

The chain recombines TRBV19 with TRBJ1-5; D remains ambiguous. With 3 bases removed from V and 5 bases from J, the gap between germline ends came to 11 bases. The length of the CDR3 is 14 residues. Germline loops: CDR1 LNHDA, CDR2 SQIVND (reference sequence). This chain's CDR3 is CASSIWQVYQPQHF. The CDR3 nucleotides read TGTGCCAGTAGTATTTGGCAGGTGTATCAGCCCCAGCATTTT.

Only a few counts were recorded for this clonotype. V is TRBV19 and J is TRBJ1-5, with 9 bases that match TRBD1. Germline CDR1 and CDR2: LNHDA and SQIVND (reference sequence). Trimming removed 3 bases from V and 1 base from J; junction bases left unmatched: 10. The CDR3 runs to 18 residues. CDR3 nucleotide sequence: TGTGCCAGTAGTATGGGGACAGGGTCTGTTTTAAGCAATCAGCCCCAGCATTTT. This encodes CASSMGTGSVLSNQPQHF.

The gene calls are TRBV6-5 and TRBJ2-5, with D possibly TRBD2 on 7 matching bases. The CDR3 loop spans 15 amino acids. CDR1 and CDR2 from the germline V gene are MNHEY and SVGAGI. V lost 2 bases and J 5 bases, leaving 15 bases between the germline ends. CDR3 residues: CASSYIGGGDETQYF. Here the CDR3 DNA reads TGTGCCAGCAGTTACATAGGGGGAGGGGACGAGACCCAGTACTTC.

The sample holds a few counts of this clonotype. The rearrangement links TRBV3-1 to TRBJ1-5, with a weak D call TRBD1 (6 bases). CDR3 length: 14 amino acids. Trimming cost V 1 base and J 7 bases, with 11 bases left between them. Germline loops: CDR1 LGHDT, CDR2 YNNKEL (reference sequence). CDR3 in amino acids: CASSQVGGLQPQHF. The CDR3 DNA reads TGTGCCAGCAGCCAAGTGGGGGGGCTCCAGCCCCAGCATTTT.

The V and J genes are TRBV5-1 and TRBJ2-1; 8 bases map to TRBD2. V gave up 2 bases and J gave up 6 bases; unmatched junction bases: 16. Germline CDR1 and CDR2: SGHRS and YFSETQ. The CDR3 sequence is 18 residues long. This CDR3 is CASSLDSSAGGLRNEQFF. The CDR3, as DNA: TGCGCCAGCAGCTTAGACTCTAGCGCGGGAGGTCTACGCAATGAGCAGTTCTTC.

V and J are TRBV4-3 and TRBJ2-2; D gene unclear. This CDR3 has 17 amino acids. Germline V gene lookup returns CDR1 LGHNA and CDR2 YSLEER. Trimming pared 1 base from V and 0 bases from J, leaving 12 bases between. The chain's CDR3 is CASSQVSWSSNTGELFF. The CDR3 DNA follows: TGCGCCAGCAGCCAAGTCTCTTGGTCGTCGAACACCGGGGAGCTGTTTTTT.

This clonotype was seen a few times. The J gene is TRBJ1-5, the V gene TRBV7-2; TRBD1 is a possible D gene (5 bases). Trimming stripped 4 bases from V and 7 bases from J, with 17 bases between. The CDR3 contains 15 residues. The V gene's germline CDR1 is SGHTA and CDR2 FQGNSA. The CDR3 DNA reads as TGTGCCAGCAGCTCCCTTGCGGGGCCGGGGCAGCCCCAGCATTTT. This encodes CASSSLAGPGQPQHF. The full variable domain, rest sourced from reference TRBV7-2 and TRBJ1-5, is GAGVSQSPSNKVTEKGKDVELRCDPISGHTALYWYRQSLGQGLEFLIYFQGNSAPDKSGLPSDRFSAERTGGSVSTLTIQRTQQEDSAVYLCASSSLAGPGQPQHFGDGTRLSIL.

This sequence joins TRBV5-5 and TRBJ1-5; perhaps TRBD1 as D (6 bases). The germline V gene encodes CDR1 SGHKS and CDR2 YYEKEE (reference sequence). Between the trimmed V and J ends, which lost 1 base and 9 bases, there was a span of 11 bases. The CDR3 totals 13 residues. CDR3 DNA: TGTGCCAGCAGCTTGACAGGGCGGGGGCCCCAGCATTTT. It translates to CASSLTGRGPQHF. The full variable domain, its missing parts supplied by reference TRBV5-5 and TRBJ1-5, is DAGVTQSPTHLIKTRGQQVTLRCSPISGHKSVSWYQQVLGQGPQFIFQYYEKEERGRGNFPDRFSARQFPNYSSELNVNALLLGDSALYLCASSLTGRGPQHFGDGTRLSIL.

The V gene is TRBV6-2 or TRBV6-3, the J gene TRBJ2-7; 10 bases are shared with TRBD2. Germline CDR1 is MNHEY and CDR2 is SVGEGT. The CDR3 has 15 residues. V was pared by 5 bases and J by 4 bases, with 8 bases of the junction left unmatched. The chain's CDR3 is CASSLRLAGTYEQYF. CDR3 DNA: TGTGCCAGCAGTCTCAGACTAGCGGGTACGTACGAGCAGTACTTC.

This clonotype was counted only a few times. The chain couples TRBV12-3 or TRBV12-4 to TRBJ2-2, with 9 positions matching TRBD2. There are 16 residues in the CDR3. Trimming at V came to 1 base and at J to 4 bases, leaving 4 bases not matched to a gene. The CDR3 bases are TGTGCCAGCAGTTTAGATGCTAGCGGGGCCACCGGGGAGCTGTTTTTT. Its translation: CASSLDASGATGELFF.

Only a few counts were recorded for this clonotype. The chain employs TRBV18 and TRBJ1-4; 8 nucleotides line up with TRBD1. Germline trimming cut 2 bases from V and 5 bases from J; bases unmatched to any gene: 7. The CDR3 totals 16 residues. Germline V gives CDR1 KGHSH, CDR2 LQKENI. The CDR3 here is CASSPNRQGPNEKLFF. The CDR3, as DNA: TGTGCCAGCTCACCAAATAGACAGGGGCCGAATGAAAAACTGTTTTTT.

The J gene is TRBJ2-5, the V gene TRBV4-3; D may be TRBD1 or TRBD2 (5 bases each). The germline gives CDR1 LGHNA, CDR2 YSLEER. The CDR3 length is 16 residues. V was cut by 2 bases and J by 4 bases, with 17 bases left in between. CDR3 region: CASSQNAGTRTETQYF. CDR3 nucleotides: TGCGCCAGCAGCCAAAACGCCGGGACCAGGACAGAGACCCAGTACTTC.

The chain recombines TRBV20-1 with TRBJ2-1, with D unresolved. Deletions cut 0 bases from V and 4 bases from J, with 13 bases between. The germline CDR1 and CDR2 sequences are DFQATT and SNEGSKA (reference sequence). CDR3 length: 15 amino acids. CDR3 coding DNA: TGCAGTGCTAGAGAGATAGGGTCCCCTTACAATGAGCAGTTCTTC. Residues: CSAREIGSPYNEQFF.

This sequence joins TRBV20-1 and TRBJ2-2, with TRBD2 as a possible D gene (7 bases). CDR3 length equals 14 residues. Germline-derived CDR1 and CDR2 are DFQATT and SNEGSKA (reference sequence). Deletions cut 5 bases from V and 0 bases from J, with 10 bases between. The CDR3 nucleotides are TGCAGTGCTCGCGGGGGCGCGAACACCGGGGAGCTGTTTTTT. The encoded protein is CSARGGANTGELFF.

This chain links TRBV5-6 with TRBJ2-2; D unresolved. V was pared by 6 bases and J by 4 bases, with 16 bases between. The CDR3 is made up of 15 amino acids. Germline V gives CDR1 SGHDT, CDR2 YYEEEE. The CDR3 region is CASKLLGQVTGELFF. CDR3 coding DNA: TGTGCCAGCAAACTGCTAGGGCAGGTCACCGGGGAGCTGTTTTTT.

This clonotype came up many times. The chain employs TRBV7-9 and TRBJ1-3; tentative D call: TRBD1 (6 bases). The germline V gene has CDR1 SEHNR and CDR2 FQNEAQ (reference sequence). This CDR3 spans 16 amino acids. Trimming left V 5 bases short and J 1 base short, with 15 bases between. The CDR3 nucleotides read TGTGCCAGCAGCCTACTCACAGGGATTTCTGGAAACACCATATATTTT. Translated: CASSLLTGISGNTIYF.

This clonotype turned up a few times. The rearrangement links TRBV20-1 to TRBJ2-1; D is possibly TRBD2 (6 bases). Trimming removed 4 bases from V and 4 bases from J, with 8 bases in between. The germline V gene has CDR1 DFQATT and CDR2 SNEGSKA (reference sequence). This CDR3 region has 12 residues. The CDR3: CSATGSYNEQFF. CDR3 in DNA: TGCAGTGCTACCGGGAGTTACAATGAGCAGTTCTTC.

The CDR3, as DNA: TGTGCCAGCAGCTTAGCTGACAGGTCAACCTACGAGCAGTACTTC. Its protein product is CASSLADRSTYEQYF. The chain couples TRBV7-8 to TRBJ2-7; possible D gene TRBD1, 6 bases. This CDR3 spans 15 amino acids. V lost 0 bases, J lost 2 bases, and 11 bases lay in between. The germline CDR1 and CDR2 sequences are SGHVS and FQNEAQ.